The clone carrying this T cell receptor (beta chain) was detected only a few times. Its antigen is currently unknown. The treatment denotes: approximately 9-day PBMC culture with coronavirus spike peptide pools or control peptides (ViraFEST assay). These data originate in a study of vaccination and CD4 T cells after COVID-19. Across the whole study: The convalescent population consisted of six males and four females, two of whom were of Hispanic ethnicity. Controls used CEFX viral epitopes (positive), HIV-1 Nef peptides (negative), or no peptide.

Study-level points and caveats: The authors identified 304 of 307 vaccine-specific clones in convalescent patients as spike mono-reactive.

The Oncomine TCR Beta short-read assay generated sequence data from the DNA of cultured CD4+ T cells. After culture, CD4+ T cells served as the source for genomic DNA extraction. TCRdb recomputed calls from the PCR reads with MiXCR, one row per CDR3 protein. The table shows about 19,000 distinct CDR3 sequences, with less than 75% occurring only once. The sequence derives from a human donor who had recovered from COVID-19. The sequenced material came from CD4+ T cells from blood, cultured in vitro.

The CDR3, as DNA: TGTGCCAGTAGTATAGCGCTCCAGGGAAGAGGGAATCAGCCCCAGCATTTT. This gives the protein CASSIALQGRGNQPQHF. The rearrangement links TRBV19 to TRBJ1-5, with a possible D match to TRBD1 (5 bases). Germline CDR1 LNHDA, CDR2 SQIVND (reference sequence). This CDR3 spans 17 amino acids. Deletions cut 1 base from V and 4 bases from J, with 17 bases between.